These 20 T cell receptor beta chains came from one sample sequenced in a study of Graves' ophthalmopathy and Graves' hyperthyroidism. The TCR beta CDR3 regions underwent amplification from RNA transcripts. First-round RT-PCR relied on HTBI primers, and a second-round multiplex PCR came next. Each CDR3 protein gets one entry after TCRdb re-called the multiplex PCR reads with MiXCR. The table includes hundreds of thousands of distinct CDR3 sequences, less than 55% detected once. Sequencing input: peripheral blood. The origin of the receptors is an adult man with Graves' ophthalmopathy.

This clonotype has just one count. At one end the junction does not follow the germline gene, possibly because of a read error. This rearrangement joins TRBV7-9 to TRBJ2-7, with TRBD2 matching over 7 bases. The CDR3 covers 13 residues. The germline V gene has CDR1 SEHNR and CDR2 FQNEAQ (reference sequence). The CDR3 sequence is CASSLAGGASVSF. The CDR3 DNA sequence: TGTGCCAGCAGCTTAGCGGGAGGGGCTAGCGTTTCCTTC. Full variable domain (rest looked up from reference TRBV7-9 and TRBJ2-7): DTGVSQNPRHKITKRGQNVTFRCDPISEHNRLYWYRQTLGQGPEFLTYFQNEAQLEKSRLLSDRFSAERPKGSFSTLEIQRTEQGDSAMYLCASSLAGGASVSFGPGTRLTVT.

For this clonotype: Just one base apart from a much larger clone, this may be a read error. The V and J genes are TRBV10-2 and TRBJ2-7; the D is unclear. This CDR3 has 10 residues. Germline CDR1 WSHSY, CDR2 SAAADI. For the CDR3, the DNA is TGCGCCATCAGTGTGACCGAGCAGTACTTC. It encodes CAISVTEQYF.

With respect to this clonotype: At one of its ends the junction is not consistent with the germline gene, which may arise from a read error. The chain joins TRBV10-3 to TRBJ1-5; 7 nucleotides match TRBD1. Germline V CDR1 and CDR2: ENHRY, SYGVKD. The CDR3 sequence is 15 residues long. The CDR3 DNA is TGTGCCAGCAGTTATCACAGGGGAAGCAATCAGCCCCAGCATTTT. Encoded protein: CASSYHRGSNQPQHF.

V and J are TRBV5-5 and TRBJ1-4; 10 bases fit TRBD1. Per the germline V gene, CDR1 is SGHKS and CDR2 is YYEKEE (reference sequence). The V segment lost 3 bases and the J segment 0 bases; nucleotides outside the gene matches: 11. The CDR3 is 19 amino acids. The CDR3 loop reads CASSSGGSGQGTTNEKLFF. The CDR3 DNA is TGTGCCAGCAGCTCCGGCGGGTCGGGACAGGGGACAACTAATGAAAAACTGTTTTTT.

The rearrangement uses TRBV7-9 and TRBJ2-7; D ambiguous. The V end was cut by 4 bases, the J end by 2 bases, with 6 bases between. CDR1 and CDR2 (germline): SEHNR, FQNEAQ (reference sequence). CDR3 size: 12 residues. CDR3 in amino acids: CASSYATYEQYF. The CDR3 DNA sequence: TGTGCCAGCAGCTACGCAACCTACGAGCAGTACTTC.

A few counts support this clonotype. This chain joins TRBV20-1 and TRBJ2-7; 8 nucleotides match TRBD1. This CDR3 is built from 14 residues. CDR1 is DFQATT and CDR2 is SNEGSKA in the germline V gene (reference sequence). The J segment lost 1 base and the V segment lost 5 bases, leaving 7 bases of the junction unmatched. Written as DNA, the CDR3 is TGCAGTGCTGTACCGGACAGGGCTTCCTACGAGCAGTACTTC. It codes for CSAVPDRASYEQYF.

This clonotype showed up many times. The chain recombines TRBV10-3 with TRBJ2-5; perhaps TRBD2 as D (5 bases). The germline CDR1 and CDR2 sequences are ENHRY and SYGVKD. The CDR3 contains 12 residues. V was clipped by 10 bases and J by 5 bases, with 14 bases between them. CDR3 loop: CATGVSQETQYF. The CDR3 DNA reads as TGTGCCACCGGGGTCTCTCAGGAGACCCAGTACTTC.

This clonotype was picked up a small number of times. The chain links TRBV7-6 to TRBJ1-1; D is ambiguous. The germline V gene has CDR1 SGHVS and CDR2 FNYEAQ. Trimming took off 5 bases at V and 7 bases at J, with 11 bases between the two ends. The CDR3 contains 12 residues. The DNA for the CDR3 is TGTGCCAGCAGCCCATTAGGGCTTGAAGCTTTCTTT. This gives the protein CASSPLGLEAFF.

The chain has TRBV5-1 and TRBJ2-7; D is possibly TRBD1 (6 bases). The CDR3 is 15 amino acids. V dropped 0 bases and J dropped 4 bases, with 14 bases sitting between them. In germline, CDR1 is SGHRS, CDR2 YFSETQ. The CDR3 DNA sequence: TGCGCCAGCAGCTTGGAGACAGGTCGAAGGTACGAGCAGTACTTC. Residues: CASSLETGRRYEQYF.

This clonotype was counted a few times. This rearrangement joins TRBV10-3 to TRBJ2-5; the match to TRBD2 covers 11 bases. The CDR3 is 14 amino acids. After removal of 10 bases from V and 12 bases from J, the junction contained 16 bases not matched to a gene. Germline CDR1 is ENHRY and CDR2 is SYGVKD. The CDR3 DNA follows: TGTGCCAGCACCACCACCGGGACTAGCGGCGTCAAGTACTTC. Residues: CASTTTGTSGVKYF.

This clonotype was observed a handful of times. J is TRBJ1-1 and V is TRBV5-1, with D perhaps TRBD1 (5 bases). The CDR3 totals 16 residues. Germline lookup yields CDR1 SGHRS and CDR2 YFSETQ. Trimming took 1 base from V and 3 from J, leaving 16 bases between them. CDR3 protein: CASSLSPRGFDTEAFF. The CDR3 coding sequence is TGCGCCAGCAGCTTGTCCCCGAGGGGTTTCGACACTGAAGCTTTCTTT.

This clonotype was detected only a few times. CDR3 amino acids: CASSPRDRGGNQYF. DNA for the CDR3: TGTGCCAGCAGCCCCAGGGACAGGGGCGGGAACCAGTACTTC. The chain links TRBV7-2 to TRBJ2-5; 10 bases agree with TRBD1. J gave up 10 bases and V 5 bases, and 10 bases lay outside the gene matches. Germline values: CDR1 SGHTA, CDR2 FQGNSA. The CDR3 is made up of 14 amino acids.

CDR3 loop: CSAREAVETQYF. The CDR3, as DNA: TGCAGTGCTAGAGAAGCAGTCGAGACCCAGTACTTC. The V and J genes are TRBV20-1 and TRBJ2-5; D not certain. The germline V and J ends were trimmed by 0 bases and 5 bases, with 7 bases remaining between them. The CDR3 length is 12 residues. CDR1 and CDR2 (germline): DFQATT, SNEGSKA (reference sequence).

The table lists this clonotype with many counts. The junction shows a germline mismatch at one end, possibly a read error. The CDR3 is CASSGGSGANVLTF. The CDR3 DNA follows: TGTGCCAGCAGTGGGGGTTCTGGGGCCAACGTCCTGACTTTC. The chain joins TRBV5-1 to TRBJ2-6; D may be TRBD1 or TRBD2 (5 bases each). The V gene's germline CDR1 is SGHRS and CDR2 YFSETQ. There are 14 residues in the CDR3. The variable domain in full, completed from reference TRBV5-1 and TRBJ2-6, reads KAGVTQTPRYLIKTRGQQVTLSCSPISGHRSVSWYQQTPGQGLQFLFEYFSETQRNKGNFPGRFSGRQFSNSRSEMNVSTLELGDSALYLCASSGGSGANVLTFGAGSRLTVL.

This clonotype was recorded only once. The V call is TRBV11-1, the J call TRBJ2-2; weak D call: TRBD1 (6 bases). Germline CDR1 and CDR2: SGHAT and FQDESV (reference sequence). The CDR3 sequence is 16 residues long. Trimming removed 5 bases at V and 4 bases at J, with 17 bases between. CDR3 in amino acids: CASSPWGRQGTGELFF. CDR3 DNA sequence: TGTGCCAGCAGCCCGTGGGGGCGGCAGGGCACCGGGGAGCTGTTTTTT.

V and J are TRBV5-4 and TRBJ2-7; 11 bases match TRBD2. V trimming: 3 bases; J trimming: 5 bases; junction bases outside the gene matches: 13. Germline CDR1 and CDR2: SGHNT and YYREEE (reference sequence). The CDR3 length is 17 residues. Here the CDR3 reads CASSSPFGSGGAHEQYF. The CDR3 DNA is TGTGCCAGCAGCTCGCCCTTTGGTAGCGGGGGGGCCCACGAGCAGTACTTC.

The chain is built from TRBV9 and TRBJ2-2; 7 bases are a match to TRBD1. Germline assignment: CDR1 SGDLS and CDR2 YYNGEE. V gave up 5 bases and J gave up 4 bases; unmatched junction bases: 8. The CDR3 runs 15 residues. CDR3 in amino acids: CASRSTGSGTGELFF. The CDR3 nucleotides are TGTGCCAGCAGGTCGACAGGGAGTGGCACCGGGGAGCTGTTTTTT.

This clonotype was found many times. The chain uses TRBV7-2 and TRBJ1-1; 7 nucleotides line up with TRBD1. This CDR3 is built from 14 residues. Germline V CDR1 and CDR2: SGHTA, FQGNSA. V dropped 6 bases and J dropped 2; count of bases not matched to a gene: 6. The CDR3 reads CASSFTGANTEAFF. Written as DNA, the CDR3 is TGTGCCAGCAGTTTTACAGGGGCTAACACTGAAGCTTTCTTT.

The table lists this clonotype with a few counts. The chain employs TRBV7-6 and TRBJ2-7, with a tentative D call TRBD1 (6 bases). This CDR3 region has 13 residues. From germline, CDR1 is SGHVS and CDR2 FNYEAQ. V was pared by 2 bases and J by 3 bases, with 8 bases between. CDR3 bases: TGTGCCAGCAGCTTACAGGGGCACTACGAGCAGTACTTC. The encoded protein is CASSLQGHYEQYF.

This clonotype was counted between two and nine times. The rearrangement uses TRBV29-1 and TRBJ1-2, with TRBD1 identical over 11 bases. Per the germline V gene, CDR1 is SQVTM and CDR2 is ANQGSEA. Losses at the gene ends were 6 bases for V and 2 bases for J; bases not matched to a gene: 8. The CDR3 totals 15 residues. This CDR3 reads CSVGQGAGSNYGYTF. Here the CDR3 DNA reads TGCAGCGTCGGACAGGGGGCTGGATCCAACTATGGCTACACCTTC.